This entry is about one T cell receptor beta chain. Sample-barcoded 5' priming and a J-beta primer mix drove a second PCR of roughly 6 to 12 cycles. MiXCR, applied by TCRdb to the 5' RACE reads, yields one record per CDR3 protein. The sample holds roughly 790,000 distinct CDR3 sequences; about 42% are singletons and the top ten take about 20%. The sample originates from a study of blood T cells in healthy people across ages. V was clipped by 2 bases and J by 0 bases, with 8 bases between them. The germline V gene encodes CDR1 SEHNR and CDR2 FQNEAQ (reference sequence). This CDR3 contains 15 residues. This TCR was sampled from a woman aged 60-75 years in good health. The sequenced sample was blood. V and J are TRBV7-9 and TRBJ2-1, with D unclear. CDR3 amino acids: CASSLLSGSYNEQFF. The CDR3 DNA is TGTGCCAGCAGCTTACTTTCGGGCTCCTACAATGAGCAGTTCTTC.